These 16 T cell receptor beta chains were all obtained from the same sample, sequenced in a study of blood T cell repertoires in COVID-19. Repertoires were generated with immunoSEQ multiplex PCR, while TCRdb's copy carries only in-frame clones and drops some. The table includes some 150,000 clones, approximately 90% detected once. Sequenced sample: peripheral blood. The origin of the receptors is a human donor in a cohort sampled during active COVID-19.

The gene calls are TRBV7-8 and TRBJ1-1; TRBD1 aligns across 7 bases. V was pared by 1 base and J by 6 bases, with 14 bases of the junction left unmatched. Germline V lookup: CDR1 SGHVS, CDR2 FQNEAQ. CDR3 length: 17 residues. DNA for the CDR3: TGTGCCAGCAGCTTAGACCGGCCCAGGGGGTTCGGGCCTGAAGCTTTCTTT. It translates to CASSLDRPRGFGPEAFF.

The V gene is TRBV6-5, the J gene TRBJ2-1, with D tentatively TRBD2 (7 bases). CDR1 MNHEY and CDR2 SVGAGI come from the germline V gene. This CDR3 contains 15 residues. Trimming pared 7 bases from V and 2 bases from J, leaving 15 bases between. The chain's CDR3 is CASMRGGQTYNEQFF. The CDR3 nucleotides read TGTGCCAGCATGAGGGGGGGCCAGACCTACAATGAGCAGTTCTTC.

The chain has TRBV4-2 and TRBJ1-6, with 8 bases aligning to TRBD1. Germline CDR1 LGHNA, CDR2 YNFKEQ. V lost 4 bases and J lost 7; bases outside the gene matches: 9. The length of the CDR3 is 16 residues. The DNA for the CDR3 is TGTGCCAGCAGCCTCGATGCGGGACAGGAAAATTCACCCCTCCACTTT. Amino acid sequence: CASSLDAGQENSPLHF.

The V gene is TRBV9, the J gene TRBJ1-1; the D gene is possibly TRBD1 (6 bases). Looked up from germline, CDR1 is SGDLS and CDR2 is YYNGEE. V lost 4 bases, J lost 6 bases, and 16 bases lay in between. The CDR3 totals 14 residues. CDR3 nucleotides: TGTGCCAGCAGCCAGCATGGGGAGGGGGCTGAAGCTTTCTTT. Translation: CASSQHGEGAEAFF. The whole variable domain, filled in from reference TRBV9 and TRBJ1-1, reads DSGVTQTPKHLITATGQRVTLRCSPRSGDLSVYWYQQSLDQGLQFLIQYYNGEERAKGNILERFSAQQFPDLHSELNLSSLELGDSALYFCASSQHGEGAEAFFGQGTRLTVV.

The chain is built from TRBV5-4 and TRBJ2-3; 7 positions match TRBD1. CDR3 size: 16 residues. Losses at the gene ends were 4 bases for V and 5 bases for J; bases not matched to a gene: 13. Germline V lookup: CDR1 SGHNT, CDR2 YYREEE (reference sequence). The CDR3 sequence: CASSPIDRAREDTQYF. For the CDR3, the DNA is TGTGCCAGCAGCCCGATCGACAGGGCTCGAGAAGATACGCAGTATTTT. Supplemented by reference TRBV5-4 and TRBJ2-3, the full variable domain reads ETGVTQSPTHLIKTRGQQVTLRCSSQSGHNTVSWYQQALGQGPQFIFQYYREEENGRGNFPPRFSGLQFPNYSSELNVNALELDDSALYLCASSPIDRAREDTQYFGPGTRLTVL.

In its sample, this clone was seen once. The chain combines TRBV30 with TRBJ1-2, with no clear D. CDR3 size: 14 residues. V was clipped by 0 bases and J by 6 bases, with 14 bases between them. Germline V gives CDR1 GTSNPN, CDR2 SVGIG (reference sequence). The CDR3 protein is CAWSVALLVDGYTF. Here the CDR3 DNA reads TGTGCCTGGAGTGTTGCACTACTGGTTGATGGCTACACCTTC.

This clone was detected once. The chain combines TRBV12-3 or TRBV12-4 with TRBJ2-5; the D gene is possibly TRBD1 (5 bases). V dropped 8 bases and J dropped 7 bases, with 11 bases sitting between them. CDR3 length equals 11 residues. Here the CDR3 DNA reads TGTGCCAGCGGGGCGCTGCGGACCCAGTACTTC. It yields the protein CASGALRTQYF.

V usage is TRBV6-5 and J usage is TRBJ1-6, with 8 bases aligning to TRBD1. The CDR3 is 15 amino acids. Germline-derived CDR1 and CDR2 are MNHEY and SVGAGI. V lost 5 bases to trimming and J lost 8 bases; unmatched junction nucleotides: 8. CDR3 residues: CASSLTGGSDSPLHF. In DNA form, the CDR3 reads TGTGCCAGCAGTCTCACAGGGGGATCGGATTCACCCCTCCACTTT.

As DNA, the CDR3 is TGTGCCAGCAGTGAAGGGGGGCTGGCTGCCGGTGAAAAACTGTTTTTT. Translation gives CASSEGGLAAGEKLFF. The chain joins TRBV2 to TRBJ1-4; tentative D call: TRBD1 (6 bases). Trimming stripped 1 base from V and 7 bases from J, with 16 bases between. Germline values: CDR1 SNHLY, CDR2 FYNNEI. The CDR3 extends over 16 amino acids.

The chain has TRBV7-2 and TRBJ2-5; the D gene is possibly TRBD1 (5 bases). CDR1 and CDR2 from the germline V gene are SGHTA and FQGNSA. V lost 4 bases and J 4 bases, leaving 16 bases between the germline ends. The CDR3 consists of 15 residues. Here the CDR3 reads CASSSVVGVIETQYF. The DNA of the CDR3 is TGTGCCAGCAGCTCAGTAGTAGGGGTGATAGAGACCCAGTACTTC.

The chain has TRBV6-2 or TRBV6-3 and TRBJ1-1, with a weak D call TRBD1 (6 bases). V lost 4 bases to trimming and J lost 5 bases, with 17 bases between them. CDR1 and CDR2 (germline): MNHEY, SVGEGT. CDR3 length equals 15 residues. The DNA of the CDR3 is TGTGCCAGCAGTTCTCGCACAGGGACGGATACTGAAGCTTTCTTT. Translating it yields CASSSRTGTDTEAFF.

CDR3 nucleotide sequence: TGCGCCAGCAGCCGGGACAGGATAAATGAAAAACTGTTTTTT. This gives the protein CASSRDRINEKLFF. This chain uses TRBV5-1 with TRBJ1-4; 8 bases agree with TRBD1. Germline V gene sequence: CDR1 SGHRS, CDR2 YFSETQ. With V trimmed by 4 bases and J by 5 bases, 4 bases remained unmatched. The CDR3 length is 14 residues.

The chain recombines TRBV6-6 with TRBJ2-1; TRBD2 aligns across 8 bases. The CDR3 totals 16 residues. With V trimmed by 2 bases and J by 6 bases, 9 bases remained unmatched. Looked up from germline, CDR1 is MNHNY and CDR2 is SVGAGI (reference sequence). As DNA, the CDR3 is TGTGCCAGCAGTTACGGACTAGCCCGGAATATCAATGAGCAGTTCTTC. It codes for CASSYGLARNINEQFF.

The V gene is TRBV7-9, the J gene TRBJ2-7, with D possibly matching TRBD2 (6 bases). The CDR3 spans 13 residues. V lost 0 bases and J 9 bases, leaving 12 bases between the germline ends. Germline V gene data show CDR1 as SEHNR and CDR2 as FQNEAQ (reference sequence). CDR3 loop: CASSLAQLAAQYF. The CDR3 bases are TGTGCCAGCAGCTTAGCGCAATTAGCGGCGCAGTACTTC.

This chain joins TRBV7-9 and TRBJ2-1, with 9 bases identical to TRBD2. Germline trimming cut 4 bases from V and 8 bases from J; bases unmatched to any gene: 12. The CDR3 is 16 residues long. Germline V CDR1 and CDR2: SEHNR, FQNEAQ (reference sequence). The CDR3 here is CASSYLSGGPRDEQFF. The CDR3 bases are TGTGCCAGCAGCTACCTAAGCGGGGGGCCTCGCGATGAGCAGTTCTTC. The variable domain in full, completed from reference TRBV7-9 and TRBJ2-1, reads DTGVSQNPRHKITKRGQNVTFRCDPISEHNRLYWYRQTLGQGPEFLTYFQNEAQLEKSRLLSDRFSAERPKGSFSTLEIQRTEQGDSAMYLCASSYLSGGPRDEQFFGPGTRLTVL.

CDR3 loop: CASSLLTRADTQYF. CDR3 nucleotides: TGTGCCAGCAGCTTATTAACTAGAGCAGATACGCAGTATTTT. The chain uses TRBV7-3 and TRBJ2-3, with D tentatively TRBD2 (5 bases). This CDR3 contains 14 residues. CDR1 is SGHTA, CDR2 FQGTGA, per germline. V dropped 2 bases and J dropped 4 bases, with 10 bases sitting between them.